This TCR beta chain was identified during a study of radiation and T cells in renal cell carcinoma. Study context: Nephrectomy followed 15 Gy stereotactic body radiation by 4 weeks. Study-wide results and limits: No pretreatment tumor biopsies were available for baseline clonotypes.

The junction had 10 bases not matched to a gene; V was cut back by 5 bases and J by 7 bases. The CDR3 contains 16 residues. Germline assignment: CDR1 SGHAT and CDR2 FQNNGV. Profiling relied on immunoSEQ multiplex PCR, and the TCRdb table lists in-frame clones only, not all of them. In the table there are roughly 100,000 clones, under 90% of which are singletons. With respect to this clone: Its antigen is not identified.

Described time point: baseline pretreatment blood. Treatment: 15 Gy SBRT to primary tumor, nephrectomy 4 weeks later. Blood was sampled at baseline, 2 weeks and 4 weeks after SBRT. This renal cell carcinoma was of the clear cell type. This chain links TRBV11-2 with TRBJ1-4, with 10 bases fitting TRBD1. The sequence was obtained from a man in his fifties or sixties with renal cell carcinoma. The specimen comprised blood, sampled from a patient whose treatment included radiotherapy and nephrectomy. DNA of the CDR3: TGTGCCAGCAGCACGATACGGGACAGGGGAGGTGAAAAACTGTTTTTT. Translating it yields CASSTIRDRGGEKLFF.